The source of this TCR beta chain is a study of shared clonotypes between healthy human individuals. Study-wide points: Rarefaction gave evidence that sorted-subset sequencing remained incomplete despite large depth. It was the non-shared clonotypes that had lower generation probabilities than clonotypes shared by all four donors. Some naive CD4 clonotypes, 5% to 5.5%, turned up in common across several donors.

Trimming took 4 bases from V and 0 from J, leaving 19 bases between them. The CDR3 has 17 residues. Germline-derived CDR1 and CDR2 are SGHNT and YYREEE (reference sequence). Data came from immunoSEQ multiplex PCR; TCRdb stores just in-frame clones and leaves some out. This table holds over 2 million clones, about nine tenths found once. This clone was observed a single time. Antigen: not known. Sequencing used naive CD4+ T cells from PBMCs. Stated subset: CD45RA+ positively selected. This TCR was recovered from a man between 18 and 35 years old in good health. Some clones in this sample may be carry-over from other donors' samples. The V gene is TRBV5-4, the J gene TRBJ1-1; D possibly corresponds to TRBD1 (6 bases). The CDR3 reads CASSPMAGGSMNTEAFF. CDR3 in DNA: TGTGCCAGCAGCCCCATGGCCGGGGGCAGTATGAACACTGAAGCTTTCTTT.